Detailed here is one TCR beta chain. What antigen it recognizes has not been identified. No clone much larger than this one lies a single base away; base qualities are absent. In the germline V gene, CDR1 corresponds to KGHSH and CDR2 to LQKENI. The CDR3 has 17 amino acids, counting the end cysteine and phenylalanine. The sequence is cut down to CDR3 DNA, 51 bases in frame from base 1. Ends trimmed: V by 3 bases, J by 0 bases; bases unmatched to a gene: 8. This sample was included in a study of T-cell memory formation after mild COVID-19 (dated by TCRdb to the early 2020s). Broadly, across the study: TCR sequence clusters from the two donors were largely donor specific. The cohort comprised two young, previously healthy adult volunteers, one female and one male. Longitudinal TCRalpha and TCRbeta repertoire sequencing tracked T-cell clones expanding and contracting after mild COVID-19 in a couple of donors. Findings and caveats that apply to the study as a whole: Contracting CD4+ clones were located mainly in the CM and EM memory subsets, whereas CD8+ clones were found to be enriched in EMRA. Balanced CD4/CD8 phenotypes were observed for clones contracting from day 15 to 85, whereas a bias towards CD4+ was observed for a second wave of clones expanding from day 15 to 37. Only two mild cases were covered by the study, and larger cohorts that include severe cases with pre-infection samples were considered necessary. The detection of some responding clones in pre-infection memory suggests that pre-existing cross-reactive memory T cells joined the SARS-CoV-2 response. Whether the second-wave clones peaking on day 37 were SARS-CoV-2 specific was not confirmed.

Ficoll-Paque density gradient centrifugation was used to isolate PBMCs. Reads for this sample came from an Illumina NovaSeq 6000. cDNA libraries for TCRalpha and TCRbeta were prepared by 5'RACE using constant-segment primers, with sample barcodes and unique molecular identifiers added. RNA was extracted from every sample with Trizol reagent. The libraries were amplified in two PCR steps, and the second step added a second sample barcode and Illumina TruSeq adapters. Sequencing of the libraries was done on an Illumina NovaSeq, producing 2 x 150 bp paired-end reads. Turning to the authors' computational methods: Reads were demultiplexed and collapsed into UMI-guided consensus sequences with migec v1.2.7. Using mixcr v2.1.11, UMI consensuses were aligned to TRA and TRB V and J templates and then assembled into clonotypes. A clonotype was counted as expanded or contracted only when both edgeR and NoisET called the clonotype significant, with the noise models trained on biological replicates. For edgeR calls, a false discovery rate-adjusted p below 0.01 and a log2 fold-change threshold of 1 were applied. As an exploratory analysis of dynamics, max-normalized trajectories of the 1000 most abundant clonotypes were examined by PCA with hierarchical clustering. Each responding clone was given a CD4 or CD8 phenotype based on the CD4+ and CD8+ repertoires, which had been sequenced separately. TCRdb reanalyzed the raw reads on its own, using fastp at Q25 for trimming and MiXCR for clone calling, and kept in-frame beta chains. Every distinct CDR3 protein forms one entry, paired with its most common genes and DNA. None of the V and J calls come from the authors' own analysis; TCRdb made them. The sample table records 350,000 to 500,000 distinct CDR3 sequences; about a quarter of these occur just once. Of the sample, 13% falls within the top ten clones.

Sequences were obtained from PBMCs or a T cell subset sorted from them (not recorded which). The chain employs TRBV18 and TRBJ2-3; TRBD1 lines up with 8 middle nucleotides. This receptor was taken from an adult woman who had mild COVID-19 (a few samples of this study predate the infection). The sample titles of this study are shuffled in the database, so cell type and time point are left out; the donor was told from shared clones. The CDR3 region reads CASSPPGQALSTDTQYF. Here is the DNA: TGTGCCAGCTCACCTCCGGGACAGGCCCTGAGCACAGATACGCAGTATTTT. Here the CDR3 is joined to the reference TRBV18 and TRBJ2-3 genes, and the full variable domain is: NAGVMQNPRHLVRRRGQEARLRCSPMKGHSHVYWYRQLPEEGLKFMVYLQKENIIDESGMPKERFSAEFPKEGPSILRIQQVVRGDSAAYFCASSPPGQALSTDTQYFGPGTRLTVL.